This T cell receptor beta chain was retrieved from a study of OX40 agonist ivuxolimab in advanced cancers. The wider study: Of mixed ages from roughly 23 to 85 and averaging roughly 66 years, the group was approximately 84% male. Findings and caveats of the study: In the 0.1-3.0 mg/kg groups, partial responders showed among the lowest expansion. Clonal expansion by week 6 occurred in CD4+ and CD8+ blood T cells (at 0.1 to 3.0 mg/kg).

Germline V gene sequence: CDR1 MNHEY, CDR2 SMNVEV (reference sequence). V was trimmed by 3 bases and J by 2 bases, leaving 18 bases between them. CDR3 size: 17 residues. Regarding this clone: Antigen: not known.

Libraries were prepared by immunoSEQ multiplex PCR; TCRdb keeps only in-frame clonotypes and omits some of them. The table includes roughly 7,000 clones, around three quarters detected once. Source: CD4+ or CD8+ T cells sorted from blood, taken in a trial of the OX40 agonist ivuxolimab. The receptor was derived from an adult with an advanced solid tumor such as melanoma, head and neck, liver or kidney cancer. The chain is built from TRBV27 and TRBJ2-3; the D is unclear. CDR3 sequence (DNA): TGTGCCAGCAGTTTGTTACCGGCGACTTTGATCACAGATACGCAGTATTTT. Its protein product is CASSLLPATLITDTQYF.